This T cell receptor (beta chain) appears in the sequencing data of a study of T cell repertoires in cytomegalovirus infection. Across the study: From public TCR beta signatures came an indication of both CMV infection and matching HLA type. Study-level results: People with CMV and the relevant HLA were identified by cumulative public TCR beta family frequency. The study found HLA-C-restricted CMV-specific TCR beta clonotypes dominating the ex vivo response.

MiXCR was run by TCRdb on the reads, yielding one entry per CDR3 protein. There are 60,000 to 75,000 distinct CDR3 sequences in the sample; 4% occur only once, and about 20% lies in the top ten. This clonotype showed up many times. Its antigen is currently unknown. This CDR3 comprises 16 residues. Trimming took 5 bases from V and 8 from J; bases not matched to a gene: 12. Germline V gene lookup returns CDR1 SGHTA and CDR2 FQGNSA. Input material: PBMCs. The TCR comes from a human donor in good health (CMV status not recorded). Some clones in this sample may be carry-over from other donors' samples. The V gene is TRBV7-2, the J gene TRBJ2-1; the match to TRBD2 covers 10 bases. The CDR3 DNA reads as TGTGCCAGCAGCAAACAAGCGGGGGGGCTTACCCATGAGCAGTTCTTC. Its translation is CASSKQAGGLTHEQFF.